The entry below describes one TCR beta chain. Its cognate antigen has yet to be identified. Per-base qualities were not stored, and no clone one base away is much larger. CD8 naive samples were CD45RO-negative cells positively selected for CCR7, giving a CD45RA+CCR7+ population that excluded TemRA cells. Donors were healthy HIV-negative adults with no recently reported acute infections or vaccinations. All donors were Caucasian adults living in Nashville, Tennessee, USA. After blood collection by leukapheresis, PBMCs were isolated using Ficoll-Histopaque density gradient centrifugation and then cryopreserved in the vapor phase of liquid nitrogen. Analytical flow cytometry was used to check the purity and quantity of each magnetically sorted T cell population. From each sorted fraction, genomic DNA was isolated and quantified by UV absorbance on a Nanodrop 2000c. Using the deep immunoSEQ assay, multiplex PCR amplified TCR CDR3 regions from genomic DNA. Extracted genomic DNA from each cell subset was distributed evenly across all wells of several immunoSEQ 96-well plates, and each plate was treated as a replicate. For sorted subsets, around 200 ng genomic DNA, equal to 25,000 to 35,000 T cell genomes, was loaded into each replicate PCR. The purified libraries were quantified using a Qubit 3.0 fluorometer, sized with a Bioanalyzer 2100, and then quantified again using the KAPA Library Quantification kit. Every immunoSEQ 96-well plate was sequenced on a separate single-read 150-cycle Illumina NextSeq 550 flow cell. The original pipeline was this. The immunoSEQ output contained only junctional sequences without quality scores, so filtering could not match that applied to full-length reads. To assign V/J genes and CDR3, sequences were annotated against IMGT germline references using PyIR, a Python wrapper for IgBLAST v1.9. Reads were filtered out if the reads had weak V/J assignments (E-value above 1e-6), no CDR3, stop codons, out-of-frame junctions, or ambiguous translated residues. V3J clonotypes were defined as sequences sharing the same inferred V gene, J gene, and CDR3 amino acid sequence. Percentage overlap between repertoires was calculated by dividing the number of shared unique clonotypes by the size of the smaller repertoire. Repertoire richness was assessed with RTK rarefaction, the Chao1 estimator, and Recon v2.1 estimates of unobserved clonotypes. For all TCRbeta clonotypes obtained by the gDNA method from several donors, generation probabilities were computed with OLGA. TCRdb took over this immuneACCESS table, retaining in-frame rearrangements with V and J assigned. Such tables are incomplete; in checked studies, under half of the missing clones stem from an unresolved V gene, and the remainder is unexplained. The V and J calls and clone size were taken over from that table, and D and trimming were inferred from the DNA. The sample table holds about 2.1 million clones, of which roughly 95% were seen once. The top ten hold 1.5% to 2% of the sample.

The source of the sample is a study of shared clonotypes between healthy human individuals (TCRdb year 2020). As for the study more broadly: The cohort comprised a couple of women and a few men aged 18 to 49 years. For each donor, CD4 naive and CD4 memory were each given three plates, CD8 naive was given two plates, and CD8 memory was given one plate. To increase sequencing depth and limit assay-specific biases, TCR repertoire library preparation and sequencing were carried out by different laboratories using diverse techniques. Per donor, leukapheresis produced somewhere between about 0.8 and 9 billion PBMCs. To estimate repertoire size and how much clonotype sharing occurs between individuals, the study deeply sequenced the blood TCR repertoires of a handful of healthy adults. Summary of the overall study and its limitations: Roughly 5% of naive CD4, 3.5% of naive CD8, 2.3% of memory CD4, and more than 0.35% of memory CD8 clonotypes were shared across several donors. Pairwise subsampling led to the expectation that sequencing depth would affect the degree of clonotype sharing among donors. Clonotypes shared by all four sorted-subset donors showed higher generation probabilities than non-shared clonotypes. Because the study included a small number of donors, the genetic and exposure-history diversity represented was limited. Naive subsets generally had larger estimated clonotype richness than memory subsets did. Even with the large sequencing depth, rarefaction of the sorted-subset datasets indicated that sequencing was incomplete. Only blood was sampled, and tissue TCR repertoires likely differ from those in blood.

V is cut by 7 bases and J by 3 bases, and the space between the germline ends is 20 bases. The CDR3 runs 16 residues from the cysteine to the phenylalanine. Of the read, only the CDR3 DNA is kept; its 48 bases are in frame from base 1. CDR1 MNHNY and CDR2 SVGAGI were looked up in the germline V gene (reference sequence). The sequence came from a young man in good health. Some clones in this sample may be carry-over from other donors' samples. The rearrangement combines TRBV6-6 with TRBJ2-3; tentative D gene TRBD2, with 6 bases matching. Sequencing used naive CD8+ T cells from PBMCs. In light of the paper, this sample's cell subset or site label describes: CD45RA+CCR7+. Here the CDR3 is given as CASTRSGARLTDTQYF. The DNA sequence is given as TGTGCCAGCACCAGATCGGGAGCCCGTCTGACAGATACGCAGTATTTT.